This T cell receptor beta chain was obtained from a study of T cells and Merkel cell carcinoma outcomes. Per the germline V gene, CDR1 is SGHRS and CDR2 is YFSETQ. This CDR3 is 13 amino acids long. V gave up 2 bases and J gave up 1 base, with 6 bases separating them. The repertoire was sequenced with immunoSEQ multiplex PCR; TCRdb's copy has only in-frame clones and lacks some. Altogether 11,000 to 15,000 clones are present, around 90% being singletons, with the ten largest covering 2% to 2.5%. Sequences were obtained from tumor tissue from Merkel cell carcinoma. This receptor was identified in a human donor with Merkel cell carcinoma. The chain employs TRBV5-1 and TRBJ1-1, with D unresolved. CDR3 nucleotides: TGCGCCAGCAGCTTTAATGAGAACACTGAAGCTTTCTTT. It yields the protein CASSFNENTEAFF. The variable domain in full, with the rest retrieved from reference TRBV5-1 and TRBJ1-1, is KAGVTQTPRYLIKTRGQQVTLSCSPISGHRSVSWYQQTPGQGLQFLFEYFSETQRNKGNFPGRFSGRQFSNSRSEMNVSTLELGDSALYLCASSFNENTEAFFGQGTRLTVV.